This T cell receptor beta chain comes out of a study of blood T cell repertoires in COVID-19. Study overall: The samples span acute and convalescent COVID-19 from the United States, Italy and Spain. The analysed material was cDNA or gDNA that came from T cells, B-cell-depleted T cells, or PBMCs.

Original analysis: Researchers report that nucleated cell counts were estimated from reference gene primer amplification. The assay was immunoSEQ multiplex PCR, and TCRdb's table has in-frame clones only and misses some. V, J and clone size are those of that table, while D and trimming were read from the DNA. Found here are fewer than 250,000 clones, around nine tenths of them singletons; the top ten hold about 2.9%. This CDR3 is 14 amino acids long. Germline loops: CDR1 MGHRA, CDR2 YSYEKL. V lost 4 bases to trimming and J lost 2 bases, with 10 bases between them. The J gene is TRBJ2-3, the V gene TRBV4-1, with TRBD1 as a possible D gene (7 bases). This clonotype was sampled from a man aged 60 to 69 with acute or convalescent COVID-19. The specimen was peripheral blood. The CDR3 DNA is TGCGCCAGCAGCCGCGGGACAGCCACAGATACGCAGTATTTT. Protein sequence: CASSRGTATDTQYF.